Presented here are 28 T cell receptor beta chains from one specimen sequenced in a study of lymphopenia after photon versus proton radiotherapy. Libraries were prepared by immunoSEQ multiplex PCR; TCRdb keeps only in-frame clonotypes and omits some of them. The table shows 60,000 to 75,000 clones, with 87% occurring only once. The sequenced sample was peripheral blood, obtained from a patient treated with proton-based radiotherapy. These TCRs come from a man older than 75 with esophageal cancer.

The rearrangement joins TRBV7-8 to TRBJ1-1; 7 bases line up with TRBD1. CDR3 length: 14 residues. The germline V gene has CDR1 SGHVS and CDR2 FQNEAQ. The V gene end was trimmed by 5 bases and the J gene end by 0 bases; junction bases not matched to a gene: 3. As DNA, the CDR3 is TGTGCCAGCAGCCCGGGACAGATGAACACTGAAGCTTTCTTT. Translating gives CASSPGQMNTEAFF.

The chain uses TRBV19 and TRBJ1-1; D is unresolved. Trimming stripped 3 bases from V and 1 base from J, with 15 bases between. This CDR3 contains 16 residues. Per the germline V gene, CDR1 is LNHDA and CDR2 is SQIVND (reference sequence). CDR3 residues: CASSISLRGRNTEAFF. Written as DNA, the CDR3 is TGTGCCAGTAGTATCTCCTTGAGAGGGAGGAACACTGAAGCTTTCTTT.

V and J are TRBV7-2 and TRBJ1-2; unclear D gene. From germline, CDR1 is SGHTA and CDR2 FQGNSA. This CDR3 has 15 residues. Trimming cost V 5 bases and J 2 bases, with 15 bases left between them. The CDR3 region is CASSILSDQNYGYTF. CDR3 DNA: TGTGCCAGCAGCATACTATCGGACCAAAACTATGGCTACACCTTC. Full variable domain (outside the CDR3, taken from reference TRBV7-2 and TRBJ1-2): GAGVSQSPSNKVTEKGKDVELRCDPISGHTALYWYRQSLGQGLEFLIYFQGNSAPDKSGLPSDRFSAERTGGSVSTLTIQRTQQEDSAVYLCASSILSDQNYGYTFGSGTRLTVV.

The chain employs TRBV7-2 and TRBJ2-5; D not certain. The CDR3 is 13 amino acids. V lost 3 bases and J lost 1, with 6 bases in between. Germline assignment: CDR1 SGHTA and CDR2 FQGNSA. This chain's CDR3 is CASSFDGQETQYF. The CDR3 nucleotides read TGTGCCAGCAGCTTTGACGGCCAAGAGACCCAGTACTTC.

The chain uses TRBV7-8 and TRBJ1-2; 8 bases are a match to TRBD1. This CDR3 region has 12 residues. Per germline, CDR1 SGHVS and CDR2 FQNEAQ. Unmatched junction bases numbered 4, after V lost 5 bases and J lost 8 bases. DNA of the CDR3: TGTGCCAGCAGCCCGACAGGGGTCGGCTACACCTTC. The encoded protein is CASSPTGVGYTF. The entire variable domain, with the rest obtained from reference TRBV7-8 and TRBJ1-2, is as follows: GAGVSQSPRYKVAKRGQDVALRCDPISGHVSLFWYQQALGQGPEFLTYFQNEAQLDKSGLPSDRFFAERPEGSVSTLKIQRTQQEDSAVYLCASSPTGVGYTFGSGTRLTVV.

The chain combines TRBV9 with TRBJ1-1; D not resolved. The germline V and J ends were trimmed by 4 bases and 2 bases, with 18 bases remaining between them. Germline loops: CDR1 SGDLS, CDR2 YYNGEE. CDR3 length: 16 residues. The CDR3 bases are TGTGCCAGCAGCCCTTACCCACGCGCACCAAACACTGAAGCTTTCTTT. It encodes CASSPYPRAPNTEAFF.

This chain connects TRBV14 to TRBJ2-3, with 9 positions matching TRBD2. V gave up 0 bases and J gave up 10 bases; unmatched junction bases: 8. CDR1 and CDR2 (germline): SGHDN, FVKESK. The CDR3 runs to 15 residues. In DNA form, the CDR3 reads TGTGCCAGCAGCCAAGATGGCGGGGGGGCCGATCCGCAGTATTTT. It encodes CASSQDGGGADPQYF.

The rearrangement links TRBV7-6 to TRBJ2-3; D gene uncertain. CDR3 length: 13 residues. The germline V gene encodes CDR1 SGHVS and CDR2 FNYEAQ. V lost 5 bases and J lost 4, with 10 bases in between. The CDR3 protein is CASSPTRPDTQYF. CDR3 nucleotides: TGTGCCAGCAGCCCGACAAGACCAGATACGCAGTATTTT.

The genes are TRBV14 and TRBJ1-2; unclear D gene. Looked up from germline, CDR1 is SGHDN and CDR2 is FVKESK. The CDR3 has 14 amino acids. Between the trimmed V and J ends, which lost 2 bases and 8 bases, there was a span of 15 bases. CDR3 residues: CASSQSGGARGYTF. The CDR3 region has the DNA TGTGCCAGCAGCCAATCCGGTGGTGCCCGGGGCTACACCTTC.

This clone is a singleton in its sample. CDR3 DNA: TGTGCCAGCAGTGAAGTCGTCTGGGGCTACGGAGAAAAACTGTTTTTT. Amino acid sequence: CASSEVVWGYGEKLFF. This chain uses TRBV6-1 with TRBJ1-4; possibly TRBD1 for D (5 bases). The germline V and J ends were trimmed by 1 base and 8 bases, with 17 bases remaining between them. This CDR3 region has 16 residues. Germline CDR1 and CDR2: MNHNS and SASEGT.

The chain has TRBV29-1 and TRBJ2-3; D might be TRBD1 or TRBD2, each matching 6 bases. The CDR3 is made up of 14 amino acids. V was trimmed by 6 bases and J by 1 base, leaving 14 bases between them. Germline CDR1 and CDR2: SQVTM and ANQGSEA. CDR3 in DNA: TGCAGCGTCTCGGGGGCCTGGGGCACAGATACGCAGTATTTT. Amino acid sequence: CSVSGAWGTDTQYF.

The CDR3 loop is CASRRTVNQPQHF. In DNA, the CDR3 is TGTGCCAGCAGGAGGACGGTAAATCAGCCCCAGCATTTT. V and J are TRBV6-5 and TRBJ1-5; D not resolved. The CDR3 is 13 residues long. V lost 6 bases and J lost 4, with 10 bases in between. Per the germline V gene, CDR1 is MNHEY and CDR2 is SVGAGI.

The J gene is TRBJ1-2, the V gene TRBV27; a possible D gene is TRBD1 (6 bases). The CDR3 is made up of 13 amino acids. The germline V and J ends were trimmed by 3 bases and 7 bases, with 12 bases remaining between them. Germline V gene lookup returns CDR1 MNHEY and CDR2 SMNVEV (reference sequence). The CDR3 bases are TGTGCCAGCAGTTTTGACAGGTACTCTGGCTACACCTTC. Amino acid sequence: CASSFDRYSGYTF.

This chain links TRBV19 with TRBJ1-4; TRBD1 aligns across 9 bases. Germline V CDR1 and CDR2: LNHDA, SQIVND (reference sequence). This CDR3 is 18 amino acids long. V lost 5 bases, J lost 7 bases, and 17 bases stayed unmatched. CDR3: CASSSPTGQGVGGEKLFF. The CDR3 DNA sequence: TGTGCCAGTAGTTCACCGACGGGACAGGGCGTTGGTGGTGAAAAACTGTTTTTT.

The V gene is TRBV19, the J gene TRBJ2-3, with TRBD2 matching 14 bases. V shed 1 base and J 6 bases; nucleotides not matched to a gene: 0. CDR3 size: 15 residues. Germline CDR1 and CDR2: LNHDA and SQIVND (reference sequence). The CDR3 sequence: CASSIGLAGGDTQYF. Here the CDR3 DNA reads TGTGCCAGTAGTATAGGACTAGCGGGAGGGGATACGCAGTATTTT. The complete variable domain, with remaining parts taken from reference TRBV19 and TRBJ2-3, reads DGGITQSPKYLFRKEGQNVTLSCEQNLNHDAMYWYRQDPGQGLRLIYYSQIVNDFQKGDIAEGYSVSREKKESFPLTVTSAQKNPTAFYLCASSIGLAGGDTQYFGPGTRLTVL.

The CDR3: CASSQRTSGNTGELFF. The CDR3 DNA reads as TGTGCCAGCTCACAAAGGACTAGCGGAAACACCGGGGAGCTGTTTTTT. The chain recombines TRBV18 with TRBJ2-2; 10 bases are shared with TRBD2. This CDR3 comprises 16 residues. Germline V CDR1 and CDR2: KGHSH, LQKENI. V trimming: 4 bases; J trimming: 2 bases; junction bases outside the gene matches: 4.

A single count supports this clone. V usage is TRBV9 and J usage is TRBJ1-4; 7 bases line up with TRBD1. The J segment lost 8 bases and the V segment lost 0 bases, leaving 10 bases of the junction unmatched. The CDR3 consists of 16 residues. Per the germline V gene, CDR1 is SGDLS and CDR2 is YYNGEE. The CDR3 DNA reads as TGTGCCAGCAGCGTAGCCGTCGGGACAGTTCGAGAAAAACTGTTTTTT. Translation gives CASSVAVGTVREKLFF.

This chain links TRBV5-1 with TRBJ2-1, with 8 positions matching TRBD2. There are 15 residues in the CDR3. Germline loops: CDR1 SGHRS, CDR2 YFSETQ. Germline trimming cut 3 bases from V and 3 bases from J; bases unmatched to any gene: 5. Here the CDR3 DNA reads TGCGCCAGCAGCTATAGCGGGGCCCACTACAATGAGCAGTTCTTC. It is translated as CASSYSGAHYNEQFF. Based on the CDR3 plus reference TRBV5-1 and TRBJ2-1, the full variable domain is KAGVTQTPRYLIKTRGQQVTLSCSPISGHRSVSWYQQTPGQGLQFLFEYFSETQRNKGNFPGRFSGRQFSNSRSEMNVSTLELGDSALYLCASSYSGAHYNEQFFGPGTRLTVL.

The V gene is TRBV27, the J gene TRBJ1-2; tentative D call: TRBD1 (5 bases). The V gene's germline CDR1 is MNHEY and CDR2 SMNVEV (reference sequence). The V end lost 3 bases, the J end lost 6 bases, and 17 bases lay between the germline ends. CDR3 length: 15 residues. CDR3: CASSFISSGFDGYTF. The CDR3 nucleotides are TGTGCCAGCAGTTTTATCTCATCAGGGTTCGATGGCTACACCTTC.

Concerning this clone itself: Other nucleotide sequences from this sample produce the same CDR3. The rearrangement uses TRBV2 and TRBJ1-3; D remains ambiguous. The V end lost 6 bases, the J end lost 2 bases, and 8 bases lay between the germline ends. Germline CDR1 and CDR2: SNHLY and FYNNEI. The CDR3 extends over 13 amino acids. This chain's CDR3 is CASRETPGNTIYF. In DNA, the CDR3 is TGTGCCAGCAGAGAGACCCCTGGAAACACCATATATTTT.

The chain employs TRBV7-2 and TRBJ2-5; no clear D gene. Per germline, CDR1 SGHTA and CDR2 FQGNSA. With 5 bases removed from V and 5 bases from J, the gap between germline ends came to 18 bases. CDR3 size: 15 residues. In DNA, the CDR3 is TGTGCCAGCAGCCCCCGGCCAGCGAGTAGGGAGACCCAGTACTTC. It encodes CASSPRPASRETQYF. The full variable domain, in which reference TRBV7-2 and TRBJ2-5 provide the parts outside the CDR3, is GAGVSQSPSNKVTEKGKDVELRCDPISGHTALYWYRQSLGQGLEFLIYFQGNSAPDKSGLPSDRFSAERTGGSVSTLTIQRTQQEDSAVYLCASSPRPASRETQYFGPGTRLLVL.

The chain employs TRBV19 and TRBJ1-2; 10 bases match TRBD1. Trimming removed 4 bases from V and 8 bases from J; junction bases left unmatched: 13. This CDR3 region has 16 residues. CDR1 is LNHDA, CDR2 SQIVND, per germline (reference sequence). CDR3 sequence: CASSTTRQGALEGYTF. The CDR3 DNA follows: TGTGCCAGTAGTACAACCCGACAGGGGGCTTTAGAGGGCTACACCTTC.

This clone was observed a handful of times. CDR3 bases: TGTGCCAGTAGTAGCGGGAGGGCCTCATTTCAGTTCTTC. Translation: CASSSGRASFQFF. The genes are TRBV19 and TRBJ2-1; TRBD2 matches at 9 bases. CDR3 length: 13 amino acids. V was clipped by 4 bases and J by 13 bases; unmatched bases: 8. The germline gives CDR1 LNHDA, CDR2 SQIVND (reference sequence).

The V and J genes are TRBV14 and TRBJ1-1; D uncertain. The germline V and J ends were trimmed by 6 bases and 6 bases, with 26 bases remaining between them. Germline-derived CDR1 and CDR2 are SGHDN and FVKESK. CDR3 size: 17 residues. CDR3 sequence: CASRPNVRSRFGPEAFF. For the CDR3, the DNA is TGTGCCAGCAGACCGAATGTCAGGAGTCGGTTTGGCCCTGAAGCTTTCTTT. Full variable domain (outside the CDR3, taken from reference TRBV14 and TRBJ1-1): EAGVTQFPSHSVIEKGQTVTLRCDPISGHDNLYWYRRVMGKEIKFLLHFVKESKQDESGMPNNRFLAERTGGTYSTLKVQPAELEDSGVYFCASRPNVRSRFGPEAFFGQGTRLTVV.

The rearrangement links TRBV5-1 to TRBJ2-2, with 9 positions matching TRBD2. The germline V gene has CDR1 SGHRS and CDR2 YFSETQ. The CDR3 has 16 residues. Losses at the gene ends were 1 base for V and 5 bases for J; bases not matched to a gene: 6. This CDR3 is CASSLLAGRGTGELFF. The CDR3 coding sequence is TGCGCCAGCAGCTTGCTAGCGGGGAGGGGAACCGGGGAGCTGTTTTTT.

The CDR3 here is CAISPGLAGGQETQYF. In nucleotides, the CDR3 is TGTGCCATCAGTCCAGGACTAGCGGGGGGTCAAGAGACCCAGTACTTC. J is TRBJ2-5 and V is TRBV10-3, with 14 bases matching TRBD2. Germline assignment: CDR1 ENHRY and CDR2 SYGVKD. This CDR3 contains 16 residues. The trim removed 5 bases at V and 2 bases at J, leaving 4 bases unmatched.

The chain employs TRBV7-2 and TRBJ2-7, with TRBD2 matching 7 bases. Germline-derived CDR1 and CDR2 are SGHTA and FQGNSA. V dropped 1 base and J dropped 0; count of bases not matched to a gene: 6. This CDR3 is 16 amino acids long. CDR3 protein: CASSLGGGLSSYEQYF. CDR3 nucleotides: TGTGCCAGCAGCTTAGGGGGGGGTCTGTCCTCCTACGAGCAGTACTTC.

V and J are TRBV7-6 and TRBJ2-7; 8 nucleotides align to TRBD1. With V trimmed by 3 bases and J by 0 bases, 4 bases remained unmatched. The CDR3 spans 15 residues. CDR1 and CDR2 (germline): SGHVS, FNYEAQ. The chain's CDR3 is CASSLDRVGSYEQYF. The CDR3, as DNA: TGTGCCAGCAGCTTGGACAGGGTGGGCTCCTACGAGCAGTACTTC. The whole variable domain, remainder taken from reference TRBV7-6 and TRBJ2-7, is GAGVSQSPRYKVTKRGQDVALRCDPISGHVSLYWYRQALGQGPEFLTYFNYEAQQDKSGLPNDRFSAERPEGSISTLTIQRTEQRDSAMYRCASSLDRVGSYEQYFGPGTRLTVT.